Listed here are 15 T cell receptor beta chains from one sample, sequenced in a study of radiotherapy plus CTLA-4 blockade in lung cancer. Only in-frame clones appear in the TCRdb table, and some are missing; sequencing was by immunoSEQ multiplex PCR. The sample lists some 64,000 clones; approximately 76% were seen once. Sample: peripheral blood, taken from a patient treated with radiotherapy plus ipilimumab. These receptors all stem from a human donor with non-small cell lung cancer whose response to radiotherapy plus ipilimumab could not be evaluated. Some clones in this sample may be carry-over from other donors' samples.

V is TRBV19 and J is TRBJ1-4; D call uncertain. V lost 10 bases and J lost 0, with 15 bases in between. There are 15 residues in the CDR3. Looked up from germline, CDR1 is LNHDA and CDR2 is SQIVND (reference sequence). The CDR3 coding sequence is TGTGCCACCACCGGCGGACTTGCAACTAATGAAAAACTGTTTTTT. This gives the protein CATTGGLATNEKLFF.

The CDR3 protein is CASSQQTGQETQYF. CDR3 coding DNA: TGTGCCAGCAGCCAACAGACAGGGCAAGAGACCCAGTACTTC. The rearrangement links TRBV7-2 to TRBJ2-5; 7 bases match TRBD1. Per germline, CDR1 SGHTA and CDR2 FQGNSA. V lost 5 bases, J lost 2 bases, and 5 bases stayed unmatched. The CDR3 extends over 14 amino acids.

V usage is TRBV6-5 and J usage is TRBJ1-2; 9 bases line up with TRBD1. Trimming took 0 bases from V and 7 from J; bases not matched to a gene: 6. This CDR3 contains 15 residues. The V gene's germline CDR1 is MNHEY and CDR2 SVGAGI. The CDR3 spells CASSYSGQGQGGYTF. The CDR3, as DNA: TGTGCCAGCAGTTACTCGGGACAGGGCCAGGGTGGCTACACCTTC.

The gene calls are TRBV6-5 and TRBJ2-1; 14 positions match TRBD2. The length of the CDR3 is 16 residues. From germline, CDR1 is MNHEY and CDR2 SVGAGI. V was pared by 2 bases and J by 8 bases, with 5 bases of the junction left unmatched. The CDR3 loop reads CASSYTGLAGGDEQFF. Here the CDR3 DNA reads TGTGCCAGCAGTTACACCGGACTAGCGGGAGGCGATGAGCAGTTCTTC.

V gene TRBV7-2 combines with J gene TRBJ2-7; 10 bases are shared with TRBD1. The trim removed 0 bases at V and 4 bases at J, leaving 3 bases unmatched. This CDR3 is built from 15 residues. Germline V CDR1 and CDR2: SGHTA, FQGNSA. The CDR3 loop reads CASSLAVGQGYEQYF. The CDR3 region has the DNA TGTGCCAGCAGCTTAGCCGTGGGACAGGGGTACGAGCAGTACTTC. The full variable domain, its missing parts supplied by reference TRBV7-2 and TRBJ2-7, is GAGVSQSPSNKVTEKGKDVELRCDPISGHTALYWYRQSLGQGLEFLIYFQGNSAPDKSGLPSDRFSAERTGGSVSTLTIQRTQQEDSAVYLCASSLAVGQGYEQYFGPGTRLTVT.

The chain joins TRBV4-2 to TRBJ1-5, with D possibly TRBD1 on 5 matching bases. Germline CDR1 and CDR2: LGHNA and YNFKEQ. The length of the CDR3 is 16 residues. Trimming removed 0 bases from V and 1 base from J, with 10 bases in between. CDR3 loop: CASSQDAGLSNQPQHF. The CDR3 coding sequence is TGTGCCAGCAGCCAAGACGCAGGGCTGAGCAATCAGCCCCAGCATTTT.

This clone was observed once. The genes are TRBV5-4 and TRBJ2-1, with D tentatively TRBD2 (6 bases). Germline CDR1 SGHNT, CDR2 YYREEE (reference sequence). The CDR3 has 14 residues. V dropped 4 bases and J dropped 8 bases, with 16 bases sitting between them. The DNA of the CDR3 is TGTGCCAGCAGCGCCGGGACTCAGGGACATGAGCAGTTCTTC. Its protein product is CASSAGTQGHEQFF.

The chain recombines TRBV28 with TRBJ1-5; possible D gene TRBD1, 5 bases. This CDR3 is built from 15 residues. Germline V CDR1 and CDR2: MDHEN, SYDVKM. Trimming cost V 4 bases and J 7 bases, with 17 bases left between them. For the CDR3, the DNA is TGTGCCAGCAGTTCGGGGGGGGGATGGGGCCAGCCCCAGCATTTT. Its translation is CASSSGGGWGQPQHF. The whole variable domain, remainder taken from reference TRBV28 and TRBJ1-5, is DVKVTQSSRYLVKRTGEKVFLECVQDMDHENMFWYRQDPGLGLRLIYFSYDVKMKEKGDIPEGYSVSREKKERFSLILESASTNQTSMYLCASSSGGGWGQPQHFGDGTRLSIL.

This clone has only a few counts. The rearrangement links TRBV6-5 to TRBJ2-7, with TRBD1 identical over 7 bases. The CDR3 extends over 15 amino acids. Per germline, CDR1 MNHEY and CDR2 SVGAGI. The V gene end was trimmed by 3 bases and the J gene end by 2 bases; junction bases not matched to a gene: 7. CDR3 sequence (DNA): TGTGCCAGCAGTTATGGGGGACAGCTGCCCTACGAGCAGTACTTC. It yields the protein CASSYGGQLPYEQYF.

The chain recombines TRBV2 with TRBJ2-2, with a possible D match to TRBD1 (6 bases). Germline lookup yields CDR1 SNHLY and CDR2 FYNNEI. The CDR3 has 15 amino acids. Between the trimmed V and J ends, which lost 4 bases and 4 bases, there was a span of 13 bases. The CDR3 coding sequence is TGTGCCAGCAGTGCTACAGGGTCCACCACCGGGGAGCTGTTTTTT. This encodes CASSATGSTTGELFF.

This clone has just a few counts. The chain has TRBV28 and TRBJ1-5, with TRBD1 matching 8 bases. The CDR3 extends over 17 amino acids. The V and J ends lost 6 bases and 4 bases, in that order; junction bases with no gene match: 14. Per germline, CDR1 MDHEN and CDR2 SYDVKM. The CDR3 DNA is TGTGCCAGCAGGAAATCTTCGGACAGGGACCCTAATCAGCCCCAGCATTTT. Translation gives CASRKSSDRDPNQPQHF. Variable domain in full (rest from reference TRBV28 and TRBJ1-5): DVKVTQSSRYLVKRTGEKVFLECVQDMDHENMFWYRQDPGLGLRLIYFSYDVKMKEKGDIPEGYSVSREKKERFSLILESASTNQTSMYLCASRKSSDRDPNQPQHFGDGTRLSIL.

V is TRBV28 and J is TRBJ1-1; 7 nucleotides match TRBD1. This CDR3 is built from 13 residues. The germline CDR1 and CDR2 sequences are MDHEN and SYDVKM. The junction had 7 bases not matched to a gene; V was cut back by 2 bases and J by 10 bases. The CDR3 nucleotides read TGTGCCAGCAGTTTAGATAGGGGGCGGGGAGCTTTCTTT. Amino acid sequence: CASSLDRGRGAFF.

CDR3 residues: CAISDKEMGADSPLHF. In DNA form, the CDR3 reads TGTGCCATCAGTGATAAAGAGATGGGAGCTGATTCACCCCTCCACTTT. The chain combines TRBV10-3 with TRBJ1-6; D unclear. CDR3 length: 16 residues. Trimming left V 3 bases short and J 8 bases short, with 17 bases between. From germline, CDR1 is ENHRY and CDR2 SYGVKD.

CDR3 in amino acids: CASSFASGGPSTDTQYF. For the CDR3, the DNA is TGCGCCAGCAGCTTCGCTAGCGGGGGGCCCAGCACAGATACGCAGTATTTT. The J gene is TRBJ2-3, the V gene TRBV5-1; 11 nucleotides line up with TRBD2. The CDR3 is made up of 17 amino acids. Germline V lookup: CDR1 SGHRS, CDR2 YFSETQ. The J segment lost 0 bases and the V segment lost 2 bases, leaving 5 bases of the junction unmatched.

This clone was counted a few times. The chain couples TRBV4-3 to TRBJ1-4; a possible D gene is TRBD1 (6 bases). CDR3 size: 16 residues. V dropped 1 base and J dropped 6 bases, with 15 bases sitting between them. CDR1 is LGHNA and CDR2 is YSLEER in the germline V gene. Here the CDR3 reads CASSQAGNRAYEKLFF. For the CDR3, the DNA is TGCGCCAGCAGCCAAGCGGGGAACAGGGCCTATGAAAAACTGTTTTTT.